The T cell receptor beta chain described here comes from a study of blood T cell repertoires in COVID-19. Overall study context: The study drew acute and convalescent COVID-19 samples from the United States, Italy and Spain.

The protocol was immunoSEQ multiplex PCR, while the TCRdb copy is restricted to in-frame clones and leaves out a portion. The profile shows 200,000 to 250,000 clones, approximately 83% of them singletons. Looked up from germline, CDR1 is SGHRS and CDR2 is YFSETQ. This CDR3 has 14 residues. V gave up 4 bases and J gave up 4 bases; unmatched junction bases: 5. The sequenced sample was peripheral blood. The chain joins TRBV5-1 to TRBJ1-5; TRBD1 matches at 7 bases. The receptor comes from a woman aged 25 to 39 with COVID-19, enrolled during active disease. This CDR3 reads CASSPGQRNQPQHF. The CDR3 DNA is TGCGCCAGCAGCCCGGGACAGAGGAATCAGCCCCAGCATTTT.